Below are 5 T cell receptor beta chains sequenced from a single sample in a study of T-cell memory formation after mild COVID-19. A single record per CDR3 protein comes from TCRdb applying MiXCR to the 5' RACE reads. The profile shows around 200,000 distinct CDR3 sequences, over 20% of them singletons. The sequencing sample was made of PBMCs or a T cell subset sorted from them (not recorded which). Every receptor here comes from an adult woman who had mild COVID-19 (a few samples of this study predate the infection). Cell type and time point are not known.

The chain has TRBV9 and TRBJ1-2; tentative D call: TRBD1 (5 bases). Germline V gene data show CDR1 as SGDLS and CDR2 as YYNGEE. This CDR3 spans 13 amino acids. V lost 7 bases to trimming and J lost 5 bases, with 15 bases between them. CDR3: CASSTRQPYGYTF. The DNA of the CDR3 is TGTGCCAGCTCAACAAGACAGCCGTATGGCTACACCTTC.

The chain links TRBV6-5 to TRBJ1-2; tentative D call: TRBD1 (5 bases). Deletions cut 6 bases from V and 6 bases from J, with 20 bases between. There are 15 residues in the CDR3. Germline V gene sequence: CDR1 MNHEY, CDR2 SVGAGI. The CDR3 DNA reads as TGTGCCAGCAGCCTATACACCGGGACCCCTAATGGCTACACCTTC. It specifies CASSLYTGTPNGYTF.

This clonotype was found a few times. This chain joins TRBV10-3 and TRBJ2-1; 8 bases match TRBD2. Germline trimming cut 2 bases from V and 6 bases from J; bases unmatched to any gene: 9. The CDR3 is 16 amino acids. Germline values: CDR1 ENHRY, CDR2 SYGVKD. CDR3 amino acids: CAISEPLVAGSNEQFF. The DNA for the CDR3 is TGTGCCATCAGTGAGCCATTAGTAGCGGGATCCAATGAGCAGTTCTTC.

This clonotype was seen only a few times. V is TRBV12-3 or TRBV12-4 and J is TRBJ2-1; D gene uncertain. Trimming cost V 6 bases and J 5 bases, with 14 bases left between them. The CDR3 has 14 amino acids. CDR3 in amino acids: CASSLTSLDNEQFF. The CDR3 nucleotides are TGTGCCAGCAGCTTAACATCCTTGGACAATGAGCAGTTCTTC.

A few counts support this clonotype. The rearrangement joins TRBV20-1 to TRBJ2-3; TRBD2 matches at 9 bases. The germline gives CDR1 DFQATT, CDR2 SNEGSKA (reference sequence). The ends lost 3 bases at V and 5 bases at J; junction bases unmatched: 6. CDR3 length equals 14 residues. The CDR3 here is CSASPSGMVDTQYF. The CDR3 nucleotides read TGCAGTGCTAGTCCTAGCGGGATGGTAGATACGCAGTATTTT.